This section outlines one T cell receptor beta chain sequence together with its context. Its antigen is not identified. V lost 8 bases to trimming and J lost 8 bases, with 18 bases between them. CDR3 length: 13 residues. The data derive from a study of T cell responses to AZD1222 COVID-19 vaccine. Study as a whole: Second-dose recipients at about 4 or about 12 weeks were treated as one pooled group. Study-wide results and caveats: Seropositive status at baseline applied to only a handful of AZD1222 recipients. Spike was spanned by vaccine-associated CD4 TCRs, which were dominant at 160-218 and 743-854.

Data came from immunoSEQ multiplex PCR; TCRdb stores just in-frame clones and leaves some out. The sample has about 91,000 clones, around nine tenths seen once; the top ten hold 15% to 20%. This sequence was found in an adult in good health. The V gene is TRBV12-3 or TRBV12-4, the J gene TRBJ1-2; no firm D call. The sequences come from peripheral blood, collected on day 0 of AZD1222 vaccination. The CDR3 coding sequence is TGTGCCAGCGCGTGGGTACTCCGAGGGGGCTACACCTTC. This translates into CASAWVLRGGYTF.